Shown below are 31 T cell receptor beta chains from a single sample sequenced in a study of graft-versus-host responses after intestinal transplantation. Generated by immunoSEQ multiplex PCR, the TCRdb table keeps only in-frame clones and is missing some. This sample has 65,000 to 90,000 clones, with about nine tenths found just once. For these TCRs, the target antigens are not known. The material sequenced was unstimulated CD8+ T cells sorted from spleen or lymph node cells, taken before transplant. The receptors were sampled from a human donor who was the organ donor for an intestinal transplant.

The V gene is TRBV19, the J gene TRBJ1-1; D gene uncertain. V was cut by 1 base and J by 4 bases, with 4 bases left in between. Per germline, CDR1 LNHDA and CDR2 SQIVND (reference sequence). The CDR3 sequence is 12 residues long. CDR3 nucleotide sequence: TGTGCCAGTAGTATAGGCAGCACTGAAGCTTTCTTT. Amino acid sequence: CASSIGSTEAFF.

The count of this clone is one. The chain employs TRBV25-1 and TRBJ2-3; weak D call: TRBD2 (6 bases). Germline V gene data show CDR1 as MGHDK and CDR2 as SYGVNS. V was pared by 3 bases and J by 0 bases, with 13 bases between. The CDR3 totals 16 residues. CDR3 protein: CASSDLRGRSTDTQYF. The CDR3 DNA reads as TGTGCCAGCAGTGATCTTCGAGGGAGGAGCACAGATACGCAGTATTTT.

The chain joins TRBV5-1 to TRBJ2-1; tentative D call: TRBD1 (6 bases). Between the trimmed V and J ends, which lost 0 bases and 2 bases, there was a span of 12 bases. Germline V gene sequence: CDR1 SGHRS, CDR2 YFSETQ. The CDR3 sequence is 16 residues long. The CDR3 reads CASSLETGPTYNEQFF. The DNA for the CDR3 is TGCGCCAGCAGCTTGGAGACAGGACCCACCTACAATGAGCAGTTCTTC.

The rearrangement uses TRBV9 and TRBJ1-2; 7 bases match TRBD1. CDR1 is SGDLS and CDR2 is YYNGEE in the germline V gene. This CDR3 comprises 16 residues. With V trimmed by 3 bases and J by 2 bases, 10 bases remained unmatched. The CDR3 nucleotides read TGTGCCAGCAGCGCCTCCGGGACAGTATTCAACTATGGCTACACCTTC. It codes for CASSASGTVFNYGYTF.

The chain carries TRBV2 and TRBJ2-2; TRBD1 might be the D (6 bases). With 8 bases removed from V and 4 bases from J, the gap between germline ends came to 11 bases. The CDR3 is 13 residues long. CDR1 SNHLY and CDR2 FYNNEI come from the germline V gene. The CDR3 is CASGAGATGELFF. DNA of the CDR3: TGTGCCAGCGGGGCAGGGGCCACCGGGGAGCTGTTTTTT.

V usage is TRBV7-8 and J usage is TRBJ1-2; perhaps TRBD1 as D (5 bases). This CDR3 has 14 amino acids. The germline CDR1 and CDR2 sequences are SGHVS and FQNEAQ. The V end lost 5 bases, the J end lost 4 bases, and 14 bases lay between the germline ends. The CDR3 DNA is TGTGCCAGCAGCCCGATGGGAGGGGTCTATGGCTACACCTTC. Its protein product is CASSPMGGVYGYTF.

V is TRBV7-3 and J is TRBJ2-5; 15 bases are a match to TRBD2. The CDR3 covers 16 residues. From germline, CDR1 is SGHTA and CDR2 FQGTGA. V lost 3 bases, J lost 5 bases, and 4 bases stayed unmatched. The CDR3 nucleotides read TGTGCCAGCAGCTTCCCGGGGACTAGCGGGGGGGAGACCCAGTACTTC. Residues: CASSFPGTSGGETQYF.

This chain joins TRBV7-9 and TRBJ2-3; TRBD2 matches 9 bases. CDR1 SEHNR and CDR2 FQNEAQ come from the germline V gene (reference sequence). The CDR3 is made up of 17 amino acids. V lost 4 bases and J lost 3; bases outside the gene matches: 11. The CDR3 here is CASSSLLSGGGTDTQYF. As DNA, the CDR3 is TGTGCCAGCAGCTCACTCCTTAGCGGGGGCGGGACAGATACGCAGTATTTT.

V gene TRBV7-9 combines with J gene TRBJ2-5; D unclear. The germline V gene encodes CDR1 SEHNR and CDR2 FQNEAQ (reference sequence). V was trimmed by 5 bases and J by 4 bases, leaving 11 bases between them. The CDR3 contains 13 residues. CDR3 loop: CASSRYTGETQYF. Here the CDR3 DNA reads TGTGCCAGCAGCCGATATACGGGAGAGACCCAGTACTTC.

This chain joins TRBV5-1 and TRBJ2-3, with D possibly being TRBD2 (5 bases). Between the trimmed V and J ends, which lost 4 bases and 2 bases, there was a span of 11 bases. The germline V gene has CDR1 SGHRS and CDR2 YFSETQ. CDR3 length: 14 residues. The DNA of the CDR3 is TGCGCCAGCAGCCATCGGACTTACACAGATACGCAGTATTTT. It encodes CASSHRTYTDTQYF.

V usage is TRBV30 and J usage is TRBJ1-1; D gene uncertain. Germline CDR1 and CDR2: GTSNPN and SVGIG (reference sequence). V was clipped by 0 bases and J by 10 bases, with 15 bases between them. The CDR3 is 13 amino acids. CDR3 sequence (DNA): TGTGCCTGGAGTGTACTAGTAGGGTACGGAGCTTTCTTT. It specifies CAWSVLVGYGAFF.

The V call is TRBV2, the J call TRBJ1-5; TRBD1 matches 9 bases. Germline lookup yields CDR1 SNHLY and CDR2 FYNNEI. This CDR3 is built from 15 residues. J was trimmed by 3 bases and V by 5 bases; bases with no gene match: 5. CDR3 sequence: CASSIDRGTNQPQHF. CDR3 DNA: TGTGCCAGCAGTATTGACAGGGGGACCAATCAGCCCCAGCATTTT. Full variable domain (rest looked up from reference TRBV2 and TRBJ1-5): EPEVTQTPSHQVTQMGQEVILRCVPISNHLYFYWYRQILGQKVEFLVSFYNNEISEKSEIFDDQFSVERPDGSNFTLKIRSTKLEDSAMYFCASSIDRGTNQPQHFGDGTRLSIL.

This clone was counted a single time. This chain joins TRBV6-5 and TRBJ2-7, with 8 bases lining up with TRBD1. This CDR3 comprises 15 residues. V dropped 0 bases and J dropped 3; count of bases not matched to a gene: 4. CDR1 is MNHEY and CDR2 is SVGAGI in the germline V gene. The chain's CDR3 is CASSYSMTGDYEQYF. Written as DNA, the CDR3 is TGTGCCAGCAGTTACTCAATGACAGGGGACTACGAGCAGTACTTC.

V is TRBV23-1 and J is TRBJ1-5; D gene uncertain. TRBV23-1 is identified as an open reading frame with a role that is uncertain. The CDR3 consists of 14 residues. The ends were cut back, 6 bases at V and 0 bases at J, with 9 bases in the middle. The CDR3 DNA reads TGCGCCAGCAGGCGGGAGGCTAGCAATCAGCCCCAGCATTTT. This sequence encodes CASRREASNQPQHF.

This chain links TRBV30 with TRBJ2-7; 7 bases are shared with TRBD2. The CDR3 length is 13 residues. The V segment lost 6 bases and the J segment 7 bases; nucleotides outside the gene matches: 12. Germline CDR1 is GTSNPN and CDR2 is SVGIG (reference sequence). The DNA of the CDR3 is TGTGCCTGCCTCCCGGGAGGTGGAGGGGAGCAGTACTTC. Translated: CACLPGGGGEQYF.

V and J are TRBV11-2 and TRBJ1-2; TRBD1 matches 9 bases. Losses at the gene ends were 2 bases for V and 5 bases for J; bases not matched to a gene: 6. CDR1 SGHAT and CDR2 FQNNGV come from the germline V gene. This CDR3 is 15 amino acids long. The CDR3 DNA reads TGTGCCAGCAGCTTACCGGGACAGGGAGAATATGGCTACACCTTC. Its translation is CASSLPGQGEYGYTF.

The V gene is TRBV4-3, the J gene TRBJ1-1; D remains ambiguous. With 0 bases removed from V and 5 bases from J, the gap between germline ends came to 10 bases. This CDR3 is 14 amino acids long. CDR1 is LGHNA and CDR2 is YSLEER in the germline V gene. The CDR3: CASSQDGSGTEAFF. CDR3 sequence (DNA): TGCGCCAGCAGCCAAGACGGGAGTGGGACTGAAGCTTTCTTT.

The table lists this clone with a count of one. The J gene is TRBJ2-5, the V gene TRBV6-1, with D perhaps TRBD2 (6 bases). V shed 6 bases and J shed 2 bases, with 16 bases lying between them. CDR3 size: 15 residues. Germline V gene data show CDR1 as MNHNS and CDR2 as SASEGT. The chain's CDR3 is CASRKHRELQETQYF. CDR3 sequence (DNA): TGTGCCAGCAGAAAGCACCGGGAGCTGCAAGAGACCCAGTACTTC.

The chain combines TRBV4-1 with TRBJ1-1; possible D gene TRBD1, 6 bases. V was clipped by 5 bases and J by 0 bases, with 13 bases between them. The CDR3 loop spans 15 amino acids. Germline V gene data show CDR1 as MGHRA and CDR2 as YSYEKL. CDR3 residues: CASSGTTGLNTEAFF. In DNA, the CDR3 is TGCGCCAGCAGCGGGACGACAGGATTGAACACTGAAGCTTTCTTT.

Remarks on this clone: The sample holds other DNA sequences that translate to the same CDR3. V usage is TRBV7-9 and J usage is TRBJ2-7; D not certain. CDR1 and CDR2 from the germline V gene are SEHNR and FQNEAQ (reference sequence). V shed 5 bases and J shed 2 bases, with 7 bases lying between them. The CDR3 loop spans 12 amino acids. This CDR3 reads CASSPTPYEQYF. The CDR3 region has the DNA TGTGCCAGCAGCCCGACACCCTACGAGCAGTACTTC.

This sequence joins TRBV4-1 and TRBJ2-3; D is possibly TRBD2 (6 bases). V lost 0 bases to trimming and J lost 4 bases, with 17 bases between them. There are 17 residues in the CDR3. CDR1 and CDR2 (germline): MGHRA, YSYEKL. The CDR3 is CASSQDPGLLRADTQYF. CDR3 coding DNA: TGCGCCAGCAGCCAAGACCCGGGACTTCTGAGGGCAGATACGCAGTATTTT.

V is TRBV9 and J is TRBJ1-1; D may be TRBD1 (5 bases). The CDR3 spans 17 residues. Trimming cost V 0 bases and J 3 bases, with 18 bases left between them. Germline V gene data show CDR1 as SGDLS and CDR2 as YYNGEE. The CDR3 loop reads CASSVAPGAGRDTEAFF. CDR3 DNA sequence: TGTGCCAGCAGCGTAGCTCCCGGGGCAGGGAGGGACACTGAAGCTTTCTTT.

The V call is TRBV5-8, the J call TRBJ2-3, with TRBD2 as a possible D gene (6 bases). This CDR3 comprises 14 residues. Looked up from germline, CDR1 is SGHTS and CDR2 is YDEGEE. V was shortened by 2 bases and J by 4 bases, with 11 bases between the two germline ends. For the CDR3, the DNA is TGTGCCAGCAGCTTCGGCTGGGGGGCAGATACGCAGTATTTT. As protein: CASSFGWGADTQYF.

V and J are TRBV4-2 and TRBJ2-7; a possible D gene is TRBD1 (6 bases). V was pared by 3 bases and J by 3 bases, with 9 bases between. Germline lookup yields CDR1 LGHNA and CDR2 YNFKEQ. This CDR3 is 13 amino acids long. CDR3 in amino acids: CASSQDSDYEQYF. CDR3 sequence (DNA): TGTGCCAGCAGCCAGGACAGCGACTACGAGCAGTACTTC.

Here the CDR3 reads CASSQDLGTGGNNEQFF. The CDR3 DNA follows: TGTGCCAGCAGCCAAGATCTCGGGACAGGGGGCAATAATGAGCAGTTCTTC. The chain uses TRBV14 and TRBJ2-1; 12 bases map to TRBD1. The CDR3 spans 17 residues. CDR1 and CDR2 (germline): SGHDN, FVKESK. V was pared by 0 bases and J by 7 bases, with 7 bases of the junction left unmatched. Filled out from reference TRBV14 and TRBJ2-1, the complete variable domain reads EAGVTQFPSHSVIEKGQTVTLRCDPISGHDNLYWYRRVMGKEIKFLLHFVKESKQDESGMPNNRFLAERTGGTYSTLKVQPAELEDSGVYFCASSQDLGTGGNNEQFFGPGTRLTVL.

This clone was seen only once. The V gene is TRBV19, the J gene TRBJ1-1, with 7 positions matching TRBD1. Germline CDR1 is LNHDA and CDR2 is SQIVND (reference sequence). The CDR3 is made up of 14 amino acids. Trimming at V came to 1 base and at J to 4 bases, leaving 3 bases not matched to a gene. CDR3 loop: CASSIGGGGTEAFF. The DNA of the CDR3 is TGTGCCAGTAGTATAGGAGGGGGCGGCACTGAAGCTTTCTTT.

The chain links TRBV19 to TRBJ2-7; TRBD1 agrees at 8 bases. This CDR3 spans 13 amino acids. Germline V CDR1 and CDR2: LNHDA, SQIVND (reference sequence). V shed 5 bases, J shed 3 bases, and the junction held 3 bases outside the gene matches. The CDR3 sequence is CASSFGQGYEQYF. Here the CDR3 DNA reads TGTGCCAGTAGTTTTGGACAGGGCTACGAGCAGTACTTC.

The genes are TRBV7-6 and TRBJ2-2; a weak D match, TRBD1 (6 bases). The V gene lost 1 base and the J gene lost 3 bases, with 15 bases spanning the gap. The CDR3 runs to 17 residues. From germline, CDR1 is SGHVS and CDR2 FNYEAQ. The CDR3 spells CASSLVPQGSDTGELFF. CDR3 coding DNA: TGTGCCAGCAGCTTAGTCCCACAGGGTTCGGACACCGGGGAGCTGTTTTTT. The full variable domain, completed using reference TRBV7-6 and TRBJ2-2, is GAGVSQSPRYKVTKRGQDVALRCDPISGHVSLYWYRQALGQGPEFLTYFNYEAQQDKSGLPNDRFSAERPEGSISTLTIQRTEQRDSAMYRCASSLVPQGSDTGELFFGEGSRLTVL.

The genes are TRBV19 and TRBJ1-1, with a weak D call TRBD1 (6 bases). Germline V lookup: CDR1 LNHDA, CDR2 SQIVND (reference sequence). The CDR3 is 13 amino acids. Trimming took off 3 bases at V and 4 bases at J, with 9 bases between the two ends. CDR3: CASSIQGGTEAFF. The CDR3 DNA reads TGTGCCAGTAGTATTCAAGGGGGCACTGAAGCTTTCTTT.

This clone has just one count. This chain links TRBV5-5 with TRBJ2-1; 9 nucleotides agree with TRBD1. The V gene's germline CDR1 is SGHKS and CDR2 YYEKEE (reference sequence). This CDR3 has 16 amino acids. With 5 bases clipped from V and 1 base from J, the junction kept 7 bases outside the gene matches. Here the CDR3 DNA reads TGTGCCAGCAGTCGGGACAGGGAATTGTCCTACAATGAGCAGTTCTTC. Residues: CASSRDRELSYNEQFF.

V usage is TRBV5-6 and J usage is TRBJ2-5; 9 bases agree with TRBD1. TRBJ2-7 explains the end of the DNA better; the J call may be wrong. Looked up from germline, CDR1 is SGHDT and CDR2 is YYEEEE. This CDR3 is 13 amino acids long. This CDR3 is CASNGQGTYEQYF. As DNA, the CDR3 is TGTGCCAGCAACGGACAGGGGACCTACGAGCAGTACTTC.